One and the same sample provided the 9 T cell receptor beta chains below, sequenced in a study of blood T cell repertoires in COVID-19. Repertoires were generated with immunoSEQ multiplex PCR, while TCRdb's copy carries only in-frame clones and drops some. The sample contains tens of thousands of clones, approximately 83% of which appear only once. The sequencing input was peripheral blood. The receptors were sampled from a woman older than 75 with acute or convalescent COVID-19.

The rearrangement uses TRBV5-1 and TRBJ1-2, with a weak D call TRBD1 (5 bases). CDR1 is SGHRS and CDR2 is YFSETQ in the germline V gene. The CDR3 length is 15 residues. Trimming took off 0 bases at V and 4 bases at J, with 13 bases between the two ends. The CDR3 DNA reads as TGCGCCAGCAGCTTGGCCCTAGGGGCGGTCTATGGCTACACCTTC. Protein product: CASSLALGAVYGYTF.

J is TRBJ2-7 and V is TRBV5-1; 7 bases match TRBD2. The J segment lost 2 bases and the V segment lost 0 bases, leaving 8 bases of the junction unmatched. The CDR3 sequence is 16 residues long. Germline V gene sequence: CDR1 SGHRS, CDR2 YFSETQ. In DNA, the CDR3 is TGCGCCAGCAGCTTGGGAGCTAGCGGCCAAACCTACGAGCAGTACTTC. Residues: CASSLGASGQTYEQYF.

The V call is TRBV7-2, the J call TRBJ1-1; D is unresolved. The CDR3 is 14 residues long. Trimming removed 5 bases at V and 4 bases at J, with 14 bases between. Germline CDR1 is SGHTA and CDR2 is FQGNSA. The CDR3 is CASSLVRGSTEAFF. The DNA for the CDR3 is TGTGCCAGCAGCCTCGTCCGGGGATCCACTGAAGCTTTCTTT.

This clone has only a few counts. This chain joins TRBV19 and TRBJ2-6, with a weak D call TRBD1 (6 bases). Germline CDR1 and CDR2: LNHDA and SQIVND (reference sequence). With 7 bases removed from V and 0 bases from J, the gap between germline ends came to 19 bases. This CDR3 has 18 residues. CDR3 DNA sequence: TGTGCCAGTACCGATCCAGGGGTACCCCACTCTGGGGCCAACGTCCTGACTTTC. Translation: CASTDPGVPHSGANVLTF. Looking up the rest from reference TRBV19 and TRBJ2-6 gives the full variable domain: DGGITQSPKYLFRKEGQNVTLSCEQNLNHDAMYWYRQDPGQGLRLIYYSQIVNDFQKGDIAEGYSVSREKKESFPLTVTSAQKNPTAFYLCASTDPGVPHSGANVLTFGAGSRLTVL.

This chain uses TRBV6-1 with TRBJ2-3; D might be TRBD1 (6 bases). The germline V and J ends were trimmed by 4 bases and 4 bases, with 18 bases remaining between them. Per germline, CDR1 MNHNS and CDR2 SASEGT. The CDR3 has 16 amino acids. CDR3 sequence reads: CASSGVDTGLADTQYF. The CDR3 nucleotides read TGTGCCAGCAGTGGGGTCGATACAGGGCTGGCAGATACGCAGTATTTT.

As for this clone: The sample contains more than one DNA sequence encoding this CDR3. The chain couples TRBV3-1 (or the pseudogene TRBV3-2) to TRBJ2-3, with 10 bases fitting TRBD2. Germline V gives CDR1 LGHDT, CDR2 YNNKEL (reference sequence). The CDR3 runs 14 residues. The trim removed 4 bases at V and 3 bases at J, leaving 1 base unmatched. CDR3 amino acids: CASSLTSGTDTQYF. The CDR3 nucleotides are TGTGCCAGCAGCCTGACTAGCGGGACAGATACGCAGTATTTT.

The table lists this clone with a few counts. This chain links TRBV10-3 with TRBJ2-6; D is ambiguous. V was cut by 4 bases and J by 0 bases, with 10 bases left in between. The CDR3 has 16 amino acids. The germline V gene has CDR1 ENHRY and CDR2 SYGVKD. The CDR3 region is CAISGAPYSGANVLTF. The CDR3 region has the DNA TGTGCCATCAGTGGAGCCCCGTACTCTGGGGCCAACGTCCTGACTTTC.

V gene TRBV7-3 combines with J gene TRBJ2-2; 8 nucleotides match TRBD1. CDR1 and CDR2 from the germline V gene are SGHTA and FQGTGA. CDR3 size: 16 residues. The ends lost 2 bases at V and 7 bases at J; junction bases unmatched: 9. CDR3 bases: TGTGCCAGCAGCTTAGGTAGCCAGGGGGCAGGCGGGGAGCTGTTTTTT. This gives the protein CASSLGSQGAGGELFF.

This clone was picked up one time. This sequence joins TRBV19 and TRBJ2-2, with D tentatively TRBD2 (7 bases). This CDR3 comprises 17 residues. V lost 3 bases and J 0 bases, leaving 14 bases between the germline ends. CDR1 is LNHDA and CDR2 is SQIVND in the germline V gene (reference sequence). The DNA of the CDR3 is TGTGCCAGTAGTATTTGGGGGGGGCCTACGAACACCGGGGAGCTGTTTTTT. This gives the protein CASSIWGGPTNTGELFF. Full variable domain (missing parts from reference TRBV19 and TRBJ2-2): DGGITQSPKYLFRKEGQNVTLSCEQNLNHDAMYWYRQDPGQGLRLIYYSQIVNDFQKGDIAEGYSVSREKKESFPLTVTSAQKNPTAFYLCASSIWGGPTNTGELFFGEGSRLTVL.